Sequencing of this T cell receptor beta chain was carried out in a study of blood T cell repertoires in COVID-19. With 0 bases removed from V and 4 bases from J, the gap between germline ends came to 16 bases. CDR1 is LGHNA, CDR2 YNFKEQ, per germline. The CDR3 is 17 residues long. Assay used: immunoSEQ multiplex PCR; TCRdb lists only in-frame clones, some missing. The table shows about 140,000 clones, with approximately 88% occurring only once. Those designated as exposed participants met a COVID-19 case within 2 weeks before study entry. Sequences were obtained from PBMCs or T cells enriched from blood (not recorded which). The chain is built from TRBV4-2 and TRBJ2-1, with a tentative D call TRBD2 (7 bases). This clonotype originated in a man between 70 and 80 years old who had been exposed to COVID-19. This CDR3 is CASSQEGAGALYNEQFF. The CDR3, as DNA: TGTGCCAGCAGCCAAGAGGGGGCGGGGGCCTTATACAATGAGCAGTTCTTC.